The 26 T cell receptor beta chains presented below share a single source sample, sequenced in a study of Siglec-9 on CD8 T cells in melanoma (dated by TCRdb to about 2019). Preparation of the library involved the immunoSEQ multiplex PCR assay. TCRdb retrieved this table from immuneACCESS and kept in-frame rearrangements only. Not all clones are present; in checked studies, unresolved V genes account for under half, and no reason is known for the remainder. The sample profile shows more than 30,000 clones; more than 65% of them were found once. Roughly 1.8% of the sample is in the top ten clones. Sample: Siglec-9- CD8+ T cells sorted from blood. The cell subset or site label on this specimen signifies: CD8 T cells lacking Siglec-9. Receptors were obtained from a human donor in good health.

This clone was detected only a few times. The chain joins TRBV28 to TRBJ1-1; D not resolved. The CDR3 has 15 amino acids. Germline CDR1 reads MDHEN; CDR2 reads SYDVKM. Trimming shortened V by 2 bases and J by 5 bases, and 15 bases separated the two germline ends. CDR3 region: CASSLVGLGETEAFF. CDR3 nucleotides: TGTGCCAGCAGTTTAGTTGGCCTCGGAGAGACTGAAGCTTTCTTT. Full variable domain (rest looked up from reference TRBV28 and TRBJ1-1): DVKVTQSSRYLVKRTGEKVFLECVQDMDHENMFWYRQDPGLGLRLIYFSYDVKMKEKGDIPEGYSVSREKKERFSLILESASTNQTSMYLCASSLVGLGETEAFFGQGTRLTVV.

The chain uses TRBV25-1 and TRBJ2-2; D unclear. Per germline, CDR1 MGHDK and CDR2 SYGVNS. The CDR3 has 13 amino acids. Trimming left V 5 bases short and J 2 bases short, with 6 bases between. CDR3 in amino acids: CASSLRNTGELFF. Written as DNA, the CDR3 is TGTGCCAGCAGTCTCAGAAACACCGGGGAGCTGTTTTTT. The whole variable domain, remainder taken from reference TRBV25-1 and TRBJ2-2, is EADIYQTPRYLVIGTGKKITLECSQTMGHDKMYWYQQDPGMELHLIHYSYGVNSTEKGDLSSESTVSRIRTEHFPLTLESARPSHTSQYLCASSLRNTGELFFGEGSRLTVL.

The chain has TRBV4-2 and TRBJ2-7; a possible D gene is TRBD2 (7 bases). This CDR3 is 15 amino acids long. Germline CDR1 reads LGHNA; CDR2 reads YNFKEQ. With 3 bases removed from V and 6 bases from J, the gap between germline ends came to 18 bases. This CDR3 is CASSHMGDRGAEQYF. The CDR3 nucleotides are TGTGCCAGCAGCCACATGGGTGACCGGGGGGCCGAGCAGTACTTC.

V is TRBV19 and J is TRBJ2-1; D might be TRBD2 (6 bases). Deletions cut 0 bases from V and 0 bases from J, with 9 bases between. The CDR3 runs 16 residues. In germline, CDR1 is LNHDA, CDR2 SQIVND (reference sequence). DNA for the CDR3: TGTGCCAGTAGTATAGATCACGGGAGCTCCTACAATGAGCAGTTCTTC. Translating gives CASSIDHGSSYNEQFF.

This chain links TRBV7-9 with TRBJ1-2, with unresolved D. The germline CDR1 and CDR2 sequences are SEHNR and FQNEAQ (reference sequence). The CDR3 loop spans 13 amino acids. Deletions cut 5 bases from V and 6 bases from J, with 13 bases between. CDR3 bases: TGTGCCAGCAGCCCGGGAAATGGGGATGGCTACACCTTC. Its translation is CASSPGNGDGYTF.

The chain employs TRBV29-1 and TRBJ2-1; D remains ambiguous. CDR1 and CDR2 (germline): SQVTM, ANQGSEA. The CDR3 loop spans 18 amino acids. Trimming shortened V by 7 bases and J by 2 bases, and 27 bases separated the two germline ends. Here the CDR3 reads CSAHPKETAANPYNEQFF. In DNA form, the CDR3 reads TGCAGCGCCCACCCGAAGGAAACCGCTGCGAATCCCTACAATGAGCAGTTCTTC.

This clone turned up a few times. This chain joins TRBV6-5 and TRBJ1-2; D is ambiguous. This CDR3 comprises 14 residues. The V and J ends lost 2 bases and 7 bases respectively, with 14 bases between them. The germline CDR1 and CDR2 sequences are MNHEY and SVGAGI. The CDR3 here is CASSYQGRGPGYTF. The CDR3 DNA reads TGTGCCAGCAGTTACCAAGGACGCGGGCCTGGCTACACCTTC.

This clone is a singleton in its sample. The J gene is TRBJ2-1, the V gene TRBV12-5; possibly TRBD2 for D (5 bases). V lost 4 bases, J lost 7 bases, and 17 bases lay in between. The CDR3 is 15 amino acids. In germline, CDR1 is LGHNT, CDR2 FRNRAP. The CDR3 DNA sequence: TGTGCTAGTGGTTCACCTGGACTCCTCCGGAATGAGCAGTTCTTC. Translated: CASGSPGLLRNEQFF.

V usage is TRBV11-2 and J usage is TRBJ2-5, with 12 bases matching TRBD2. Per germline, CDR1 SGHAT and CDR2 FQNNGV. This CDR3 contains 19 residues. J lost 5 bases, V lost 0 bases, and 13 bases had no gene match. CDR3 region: CASSLEGLAGAQRGETQYF. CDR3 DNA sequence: TGTGCCAGCAGCTTAGAGGGACTAGCGGGCGCCCAGCGAGGGGAGACCCAGTACTTC.

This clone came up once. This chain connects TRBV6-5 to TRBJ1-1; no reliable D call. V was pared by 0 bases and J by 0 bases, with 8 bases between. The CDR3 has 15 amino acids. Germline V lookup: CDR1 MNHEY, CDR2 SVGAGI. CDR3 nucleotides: TGTGCCAGCAGTTACTCGGAGGAAATGAACACTGAAGCTTTCTTT. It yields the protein CASSYSEEMNTEAFF.

This CDR3 reads CASSLEGEQFF. In DNA form, the CDR3 reads TGTGCCAGCAGCTTAGAGGGTGAGCAGTTCTTC. The rearrangement uses TRBV7-9 and TRBJ2-1, with D unclear. The V end lost 1 base, the J end lost 9 bases, and 4 bases lay between the germline ends. Germline V gene sequence: CDR1 SEHNR, CDR2 FQNEAQ (reference sequence). The CDR3 loop spans 11 amino acids.

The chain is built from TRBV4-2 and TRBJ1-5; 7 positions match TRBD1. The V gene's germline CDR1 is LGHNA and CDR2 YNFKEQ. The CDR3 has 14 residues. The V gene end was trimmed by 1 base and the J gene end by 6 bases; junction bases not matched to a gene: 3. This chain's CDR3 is CASSQGTGGQPQHF. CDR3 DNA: TGTGCCAGCAGCCAAGGGACAGGAGGTCAGCCCCAGCATTTT.

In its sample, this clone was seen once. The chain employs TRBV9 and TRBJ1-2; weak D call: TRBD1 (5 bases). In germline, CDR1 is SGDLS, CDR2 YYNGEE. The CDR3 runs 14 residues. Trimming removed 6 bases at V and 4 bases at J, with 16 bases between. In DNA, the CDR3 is TGTGCCAGCACCCAAGGATCAGGGCCCTATGGCTACACCTTC. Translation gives CASTQGSGPYGYTF. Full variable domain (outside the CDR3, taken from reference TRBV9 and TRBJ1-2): DSGVTQTPKHLITATGQRVTLRCSPRSGDLSVYWYQQSLDQGLQFLIQYYNGEERAKGNILERFSAQQFPDLHSELNLSSLELGDSALYFCASTQGSGPYGYTFGSGTRLTVV.

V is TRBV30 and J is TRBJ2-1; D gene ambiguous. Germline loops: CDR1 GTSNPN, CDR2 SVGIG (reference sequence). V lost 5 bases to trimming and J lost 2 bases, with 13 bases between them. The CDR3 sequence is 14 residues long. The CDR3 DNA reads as TGTGCCTGGCGGGCCACCCAAACCTACAATGAGCAGTTCTTC. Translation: CAWRATQTYNEQFF.

The CDR3 nucleotides are TGTGCCAGCAGCTGGGAGGACAGGGGAGACGAGACCCAGTACTTC. Protein: CASSWEDRGDETQYF. The chain uses TRBV7-9 and TRBJ2-5; TRBD1 aligns across 9 bases. The CDR3 consists of 15 residues. Trimming took 4 bases from V and 5 from J; bases not matched to a gene: 8. Germline assignment: CDR1 SEHNR and CDR2 FQNEAQ (reference sequence).

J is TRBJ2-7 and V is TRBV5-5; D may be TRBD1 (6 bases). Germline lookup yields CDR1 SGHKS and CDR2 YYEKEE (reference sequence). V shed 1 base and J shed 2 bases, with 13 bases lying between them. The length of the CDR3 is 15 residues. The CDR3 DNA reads TGTGCCAGCAGCTTGATTTTACAGGGAACCTACGAGCAGTACTTC. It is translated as CASSLILQGTYEQYF.

This CDR3 reads CASSQGQSTDTQYF. CDR3 in DNA: TGTGCCAGCTCCCAGGGACAGAGCACAGATACGCAGTATTTT. The chain recombines TRBV28 with TRBJ2-3; 7 bases align to TRBD1. J gave up 0 bases and V 8 bases, and 5 bases lay outside the gene matches. The germline V gene has CDR1 MDHEN and CDR2 SYDVKM. The CDR3 has 14 residues. The entire variable domain, with the rest obtained from reference TRBV28 and TRBJ2-3, is as follows: DVKVTQSSRYLVKRTGEKVFLECVQDMDHENMFWYRQDPGLGLRLIYFSYDVKMKEKGDIPEGYSVSREKKERFSLILESASTNQTSMYLCASSQGQSTDTQYFGPGTRLTVL.

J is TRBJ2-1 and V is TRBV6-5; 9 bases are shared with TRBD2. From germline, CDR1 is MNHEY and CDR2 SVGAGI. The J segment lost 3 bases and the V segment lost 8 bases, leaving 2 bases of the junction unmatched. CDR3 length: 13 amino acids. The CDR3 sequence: CASVAGDYNEQFF. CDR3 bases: TGTGCCAGCGTAGCGGGAGACTACAATGAGCAGTTCTTC.

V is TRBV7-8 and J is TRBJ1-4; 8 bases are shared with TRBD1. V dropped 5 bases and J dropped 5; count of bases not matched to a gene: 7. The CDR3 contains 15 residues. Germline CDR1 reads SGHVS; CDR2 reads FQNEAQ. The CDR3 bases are TGTGCCAGCAGCCATCTGGACAGGGCAAATGAAAAACTGTTTTTT. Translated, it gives CASSHLDRANEKLFF.

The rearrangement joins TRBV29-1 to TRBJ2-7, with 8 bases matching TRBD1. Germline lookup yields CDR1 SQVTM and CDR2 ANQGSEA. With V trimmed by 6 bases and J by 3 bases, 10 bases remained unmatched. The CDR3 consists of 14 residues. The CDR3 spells CSVAGGDTLYEQYF. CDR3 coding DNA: TGCAGCGTCGCAGGGGGCGATACTCTCTACGAGCAGTACTTC.

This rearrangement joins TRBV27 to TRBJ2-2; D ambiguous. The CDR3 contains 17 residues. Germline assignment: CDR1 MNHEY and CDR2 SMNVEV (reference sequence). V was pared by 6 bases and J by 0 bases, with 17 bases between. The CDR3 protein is CASSKESSGTNTGELFF. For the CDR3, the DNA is TGTGCCAGCAGCAAAGAGTCATCGGGTACGAACACCGGGGAGCTGTTTTTT.

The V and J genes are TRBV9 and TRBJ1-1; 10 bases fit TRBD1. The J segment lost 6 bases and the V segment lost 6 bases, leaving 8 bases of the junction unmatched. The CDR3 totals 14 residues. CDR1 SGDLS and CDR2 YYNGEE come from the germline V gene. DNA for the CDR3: TGTGCCAGCAATCCGACAGGGGGCTTCGCTGAAGCTTTCTTT. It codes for CASNPTGGFAEAFF.

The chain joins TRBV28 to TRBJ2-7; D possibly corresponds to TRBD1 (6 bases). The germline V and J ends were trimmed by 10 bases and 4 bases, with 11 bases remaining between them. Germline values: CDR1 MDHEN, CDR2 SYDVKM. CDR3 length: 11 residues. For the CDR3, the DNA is TGTGCCACCCAGGGGAGTTACGAGCAGTACTTC. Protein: CATQGSYEQYF. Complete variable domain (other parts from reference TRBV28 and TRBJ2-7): DVKVTQSSRYLVKRTGEKVFLECVQDMDHENMFWYRQDPGLGLRLIYFSYDVKMKEKGDIPEGYSVSREKKERFSLILESASTNQTSMYLCATQGSYEQYFGPGTRLTVT.

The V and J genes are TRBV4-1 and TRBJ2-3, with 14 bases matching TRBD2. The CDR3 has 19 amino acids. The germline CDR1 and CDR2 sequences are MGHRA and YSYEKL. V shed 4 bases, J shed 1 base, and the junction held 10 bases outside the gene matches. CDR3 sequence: CASSPVGLAGGRRTDTQYF. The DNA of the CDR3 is TGCGCCAGCAGCCCGGTTGGACTAGCGGGGGGCCGACGCACAGATACGCAGTATTTT.

DNA of the CDR3: TGTGCCAGCAGTTTAATGTCTGGGGTCGGCTCCTACGAGCAGTACTTC. The encoded protein is CASSLMSGVGSYEQYF. This chain links TRBV28 with TRBJ2-7; D gene ambiguous. The CDR3 covers 16 residues. Trimming cost V 2 bases and J 0 bases, with 14 bases left between them. Germline values: CDR1 MDHEN, CDR2 SYDVKM.

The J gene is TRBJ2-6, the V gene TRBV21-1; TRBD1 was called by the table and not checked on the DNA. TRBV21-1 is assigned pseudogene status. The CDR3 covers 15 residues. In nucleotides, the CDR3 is TGTGCCAGCAGCAAAAAAGGGGCTGGGGCCAACGTCCTGACTTTC. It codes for CASSKKGAGANVLTF.